Below, 26 T cell receptor beta chains from the same sample are listed, as sequenced in a study of long-term antiretroviral therapy in people with HIV. This was the immunoSEQ v3.0 assay at survey level. TCRdb keeps only in-frame clones here, not all; method: immunoSEQ multiplex PCR. The table records tens of thousands of clones, more than 85% of them present only once. The sample consisted of unsorted PBMCs, taken 4.4 years after starting antiretroviral therapy. These receptors originate from a woman in her 50s with HIV.

The V gene is TRBV5-1, the J gene TRBJ1-3, with D possibly being TRBD1 (5 bases). CDR1 SGHRS and CDR2 YFSETQ come from the germline V gene. Trimming left V 4 bases short and J 3 bases short, with 8 bases between. This CDR3 has 13 residues. CDR3 amino acids: CASSQGLGNTIYF. The CDR3 bases are TGCGCCAGCAGCCAGGGCCTTGGAAACACCATATATTTT. Full variable domain (missing parts from reference TRBV5-1 and TRBJ1-3): KAGVTQTPRYLIKTRGQQVTLSCSPISGHRSVSWYQQTPGQGLQFLFEYFSETQRNKGNFPGRFSGRQFSNSRSEMNVSTLELGDSALYLCASSQGLGNTIYFGEGSWLTVV.

The V and J genes are TRBV2 and TRBJ2-7, with 8 bases matching TRBD1. V lost 7 bases to trimming and J lost 2 bases; unmatched junction nucleotides: 7. This CDR3 spans 14 amino acids. CDR1 and CDR2 from the germline V gene are SNHLY and FYNNEI. The CDR3 DNA reads TGTGCCAGCATAGTCGGGACAGGCCCCTACGAGCAGTACTTC. Its protein is CASIVGTGPYEQYF.

This chain joins TRBV5-6 and TRBJ2-3; D may match TRBD1 or TRBD2 (6 bases each). V was pared by 5 bases and J by 6 bases, with 10 bases between. This CDR3 has 12 amino acids. The germline V gene encodes CDR1 SGHDT and CDR2 YYEEEE. CDR3 in DNA: TGTGCCAGCAGTTGGGGGGCGGATACGCAGTATTTT. Translation gives CASSWGADTQYF.

The chain combines TRBV14 with TRBJ1-1; possible D gene TRBD1, 6 bases. The CDR3 has 16 residues. Germline-derived CDR1 and CDR2 are SGHDN and FVKESK. Trimming left V 0 bases short and J 1 base short, with 12 bases between. The CDR3 bases are TGTGCCAGCAGCCAAGAGAGGGGGGGGTGGAACACTGAAGCTTTCTTT. Protein product: CASSQERGGWNTEAFF.

This clone came up a few times. The chain couples TRBV21-1 to TRBJ1-2; the listed D gene, TRBD1, was not tested against the DNA. TRBV21-1 is assigned pseudogene status. CDR3 length: 14 amino acids. CDR3 protein: CASITGGSNYGYTF. In nucleotides, the CDR3 is TGTGCCAGCATCACAGGGGGTTCAAACTATGGCTACACCTTC.

This chain links TRBV7-2 with TRBJ2-3, with D perhaps matching TRBD1 or TRBD2 (5 bases each). Germline V gene sequence: CDR1 SGHTA, CDR2 FQGNSA. This CDR3 comprises 19 residues. The V gene lost 1 base and the J gene lost 0 bases, with 20 bases spanning the gap. The CDR3 protein is CASSLVGVGTLTSTDTQYF. The CDR3 coding sequence is TGTGCCAGCAGCTTAGTCGGTGTAGGGACCTTAACTAGCACAGATACGCAGTATTTT.

CDR3: CASSREKETQYF. Here the CDR3 DNA reads TGCGCCAGCAGCAGGGAAAAAGAGACCCAGTACTTC. The chain links TRBV10-2 to TRBJ2-5; D is possibly TRBD1 (5 bases). Germline loops: CDR1 WSHSY, CDR2 SAAADI. V was pared by 6 bases and J by 3 bases, with 8 bases between. CDR3 size: 12 residues.

This clone was seen a single time. The chain combines TRBV11-3 with TRBJ2-2, with D unresolved. The CDR3 is made up of 14 amino acids. Trimming stripped 4 bases from V and 5 bases from J, with 11 bases between. Germline CDR1 and CDR2: SGHNT and YENEEA. CDR3 loop: CASSSGSSTGELFF. The CDR3, as DNA: TGTGCCAGCAGCTCCGGGTCCTCAACCGGGGAGCTGTTTTTT.

The rearrangement joins TRBV29-1 to TRBJ2-3; 7 bases match TRBD1. Per the germline V gene, CDR1 is SQVTM and CDR2 is ANQGSEA. V gave up 6 bases and J gave up 4 bases; unmatched junction bases: 1. This CDR3 comprises 11 residues. The CDR3 nucleotides read TGCAGCGTCCAGGGGGCAGATACGCAGTATTTT. This gives the protein CSVQGADTQYF.

The chain links TRBV7-8 to TRBJ1-1; D uncertain. The CDR3 loop spans 12 amino acids. Germline loops: CDR1 SGHVS, CDR2 FQNEAQ. Trimming removed 7 bases from V and 0 bases from J, with 6 bases in between. CDR3 region: CASTSMNTEAFF. The DNA of the CDR3 is TGTGCCAGCACATCCATGAACACTGAAGCTTTCTTT.

V and J are TRBV25-1 and TRBJ1-6; tentative D call: TRBD1 (5 bases). CDR1 and CDR2 (germline): MGHDK, SYGVNS. V shed 6 bases and J shed 7 bases, with 13 bases lying between them. This CDR3 spans 14 amino acids. CDR3 in amino acids: CASSDGTRNSPLHF. The CDR3 DNA reads TGTGCCAGCAGCGACGGGACCCGAAATTCACCCCTCCACTTT.

This chain connects TRBV27 to TRBJ1-1; D unresolved. The germline CDR1 and CDR2 sequences are MNHEY and SMNVEV (reference sequence). V was trimmed by 0 bases and J by 2 bases, leaving 13 bases between them. There are 16 residues in the CDR3. The CDR3 bases are TGTGCCAGCAGTTTATCGGCTATAAGAGCCAACACTGAAGCTTTCTTT. This gives the protein CASSLSAIRANTEAFF.

V is TRBV7-8 and J is TRBJ2-5; perhaps TRBD1 as D (5 bases). CDR3 length equals 12 residues. The germline CDR1 and CDR2 sequences are SGHVS and FQNEAQ. V lost 5 bases, J lost 10 bases, and 14 bases lay in between. CDR3 nucleotide sequence: TGTGCCAGCAGCCCCCTATTAGGGGACCAGTACTTC. Its translation is CASSPLLGDQYF.

V and J are TRBV7-8 and TRBJ1-5; possibly TRBD1 for D (6 bases). The CDR3 covers 15 residues. The V and J ends lost 4 bases and 1 base respectively, with 11 bases between them. Looked up from germline, CDR1 is SGHVS and CDR2 is FQNEAQ. The DNA of the CDR3 is TGTGCCAGCAGCTCGAATACAGGGAGCAATCAGCCCCAGCATTTT. The encoded protein is CASSSNTGSNQPQHF. The variable domain in full, completed from reference TRBV7-8 and TRBJ1-5, reads GAGVSQSPRYKVAKRGQDVALRCDPISGHVSLFWYQQALGQGPEFLTYFQNEAQLDKSGLPSDRFFAERPEGSVSTLKIQRTQQEDSAVYLCASSSNTGSNQPQHFGDGTRLSIL.

The rearrangement joins TRBV4-1 to TRBJ2-2; possibly TRBD2 for D (6 bases). Germline-derived CDR1 and CDR2 are MGHRA and YSYEKL. V gave up 1 base and J gave up 1 base, with 7 bases separating them. The CDR3 consists of 15 residues. CDR3 sequence reads: CASSQVGGNTGELFF. CDR3 nucleotide sequence: TGCGCCAGCAGCCAAGTCGGGGGGAACACCGGGGAGCTGTTTTTT.

The V call is TRBV12-5, the J call TRBJ2-7; a possible D gene is TRBD1 (6 bases). Trimming shortened V by 2 bases and J by 6 bases, and 14 bases separated the two germline ends. The germline V gene has CDR1 LGHNT and CDR2 FRNRAP. CDR3 length: 14 amino acids. For the CDR3, the DNA is TGTGCTAGTGGTTTGCAGGGGCACAACGGCGAGCAGTACTTC. It specifies CASGLQGHNGEQYF.

V is TRBV2 and J is TRBJ1-4; D may be TRBD1 (5 bases). Trimming stripped 6 bases from V and 4 bases from J, with 12 bases between. Germline assignment: CDR1 SNHLY and CDR2 FYNNEI. The CDR3 consists of 14 residues. DNA for the CDR3: TGTGCCAGCAGGGAGGGACGGAATAATGAAAAACTGTTTTTT. Protein sequence: CASREGRNNEKLFF.

The chain combines TRBV29-1 with TRBJ1-2, with D maybe TRBD1 (5 bases). This CDR3 contains 12 residues. CDR1 SQVTM and CDR2 ANQGSEA come from the germline V gene. V lost 7 bases, J lost 7 bases, and 16 bases lay in between. The CDR3 DNA sequence: TGCAGCGGTCGCGGGACGACGGGTGGCTACACCTTC. Its protein product is CSGRGTTGGYTF. Drawing the rest from reference TRBV29-1 and TRBJ1-2, the complete variable domain is SAVISQKPSRDICQRGTSLTIQCQVDSQVTMMFWYRQQPGQSLTLIATANQGSEATYESGFVIDKFPISRPNLTFSTLTVSNMSPEDSSIYLCSGRGTTGGYTFGSGTRLTVV.

This CDR3 is CASSLSAAPYEQYF. In DNA form, the CDR3 reads TGTGCCAGCAGCTTGTCAGCGGCTCCCTACGAGCAGTACTTC. This chain joins TRBV5-6 and TRBJ2-7; TRBD2 is a possible D gene (5 bases). V gave up 1 base and J gave up 2 bases, with 10 bases separating them. CDR1 is SGHDT and CDR2 is YYEEEE in the germline V gene. The CDR3 totals 14 residues.

V usage is TRBV27 and J usage is TRBJ2-2, with D tentatively TRBD1 (5 bases). Trimming cost V 6 bases and J 3 bases, with 17 bases left between them. The CDR3 extends over 16 amino acids. Germline loops: CDR1 MNHEY, CDR2 SMNVEV (reference sequence). The CDR3: CASSSPRTRHTGELFF. In DNA form, the CDR3 reads TGTGCCAGCAGCTCCCCCAGGACACGACACACCGGGGAGCTGTTTTTT.

This clone is a singleton in its sample. V gene TRBV6-1 combines with J gene TRBJ1-5, with 9 nucleotides matching TRBD1. The CDR3 covers 16 residues. Losses at the gene ends were 4 bases for V and 2 bases for J; bases not matched to a gene: 6. CDR1 and CDR2 from the germline V gene are MNHNS and SASEGT. In DNA form, the CDR3 reads TGTGCCAGCAGTGGAGGTACAGGGGGCGGCAATCAGCCCCAGCATTTT. As protein: CASSGGTGGGNQPQHF.

This clone was seen only once. The chain carries TRBV7-2 and TRBJ1-1; a weak D match, TRBD1 (6 bases). Germline V gene sequence: CDR1 SGHTA, CDR2 FQGNSA. V was trimmed by 1 base and J by 4 bases, leaving 10 bases between them. The CDR3 has 14 residues. The CDR3 reads CASSLELRGTEAFF. CDR3 coding DNA: TGTGCCAGCAGCTTAGAGCTCAGGGGCACTGAAGCTTTCTTT.

This clone is categorized as medium-sized. Other DNA sequences from this sample encode an identical CDR3 as well. The chain carries TRBV25-1 and TRBJ1-6; 9 positions match TRBD1. Germline V CDR1 and CDR2: MGHDK, SYGVNS. J was trimmed by 5 bases and V by 5 bases; bases with no gene match: 1. The CDR3 is 14 residues long. The CDR3 reads CASSWDRDNSPLHF. DNA for the CDR3: TGTGCCAGCAGTTGGGACAGGGATAATTCACCCCTCCACTTT.

The rearrangement uses TRBV10-3 and TRBJ1-1, with D possibly TRBD1 on 5 matching bases. The CDR3 has 13 residues. Germline assignment: CDR1 ENHRY and CDR2 SYGVKD. Trimming pared 0 bases from V and 11 bases from J, leaving 13 bases between. The CDR3 nucleotides read TGTGCCATCAGTGAGTCGGGGACTAGTCGGGCTTTCTTT. Translation: CAISESGTSRAFF.

V is TRBV5-8 and J is TRBJ1-2; D perhaps matches TRBD1 (5 bases). Per germline, CDR1 SGHTS and CDR2 YDEGEE. Trimming pared 4 bases from V and 4 bases from J, leaving 14 bases between. This CDR3 contains 14 residues. The CDR3 nucleotides are TGTGCCAGCAGCATTCTTCAGGGCCGCTATGGCTACACCTTC. This translates into CASSILQGRYGYTF.

This clone was counted a few times. The chain combines TRBV19 with TRBJ2-2; D perhaps matches TRBD1 (6 bases). The germline CDR1 and CDR2 sequences are LNHDA and SQIVND (reference sequence). CDR3 length: 14 residues. V gave up 7 bases and J gave up 1 base, with 10 bases separating them. The CDR3 spells CASTPGQNTGELFF. The CDR3 DNA is TGTGCCAGTACTCCGGGACAGAACACCGGGGAGCTGTTTTTT.